Given below is one TCR beta chain in context. Its cognate antigen is unknown. This record comes from a study of shared clonotypes between healthy human individuals. Findings and caveats of the study: Measured sharing among donors was expected to vary with sequencing depth.

The CDR3 is 17 amino acids. V dropped 3 bases and J dropped 8; count of bases not matched to a gene: 12. Germline V gives CDR1 MNHEY, CDR2 SMNVEV (reference sequence). The assay was immunoSEQ multiplex PCR, and TCRdb's table has in-frame clones only and misses some. The sample holds some 2,400,000 clones, more than 90% seen once. This rearrangement joins TRBV27 to TRBJ2-3; 12 nucleotides line up with TRBD2. Sequencing input: naive CD4+ T cells sorted from blood. As for subset: CD45RA+ positively selected. This receptor was obtained from a man aged 18 to 29 in good health. DNA for the CDR3: TGTGCCAGCAGTTTCTTCGGACTAGCGGGATTCAAGGGTACGCAGTATTTT. It is translated as CASSFFGLAGFKGTQYF.